The T cell receptor (beta chain) under discussion was sequenced for a study of blood T cell repertoires in COVID-19. Study-wide background: PBMCs, B-cell-depleted T cells, or T cells provided the cDNA or gDNA that made up the material.

In the study's own analysis: Estimation of nucleated cell counts was performed using reference gene primer amplification. Data came from immunoSEQ multiplex PCR; TCRdb stores just in-frame clones and leaves some out. That table furnishes V, J and clone size, whereas the DNA furnished D and trimming. The table lists 130,000 to 150,000 clones, roughly 80% of them singletons, with about 3.2% in the top ten. The receptor was isolated from a woman aged 40 to 55 with active or convalescent COVID-19. Source material: peripheral blood.

For the CDR3, the DNA is TGCGCCAGCAGCCAAGATCGCGGGGGGGTGGCCGGGGAGCTGTTTTTT. As protein: CASSQDRGGVAGELFF. V gene TRBV4-3 combines with J gene TRBJ2-2; 9 bases align to TRBD2. The CDR3 is 16 amino acids. V was clipped by 0 bases and J by 6 bases; unmatched bases: 5. Per germline, CDR1 LGHNA and CDR2 YSLEER.